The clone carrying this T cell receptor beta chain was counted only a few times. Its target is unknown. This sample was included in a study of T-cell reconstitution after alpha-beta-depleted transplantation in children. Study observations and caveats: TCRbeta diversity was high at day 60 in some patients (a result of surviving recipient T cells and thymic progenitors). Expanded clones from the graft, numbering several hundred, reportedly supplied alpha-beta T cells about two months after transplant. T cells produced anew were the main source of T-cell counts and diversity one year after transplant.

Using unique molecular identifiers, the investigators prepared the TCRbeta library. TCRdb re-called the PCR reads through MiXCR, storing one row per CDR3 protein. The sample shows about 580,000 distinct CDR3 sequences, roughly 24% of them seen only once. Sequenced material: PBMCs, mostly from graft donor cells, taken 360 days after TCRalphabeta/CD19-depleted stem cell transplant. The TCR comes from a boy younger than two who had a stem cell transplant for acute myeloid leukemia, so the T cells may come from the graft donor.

The CDR3 region is CASSSQGQGETQYF. The CDR3 DNA sequence: TGTGCCAGCAGCTCCCAGGGCCAGGGGGAGACCCAGTACTTC. The V call is TRBV7-2, the J call TRBJ2-5; perhaps TRBD1 as D (6 bases). The germline CDR1 and CDR2 sequences are SGHTA and FQGNSA. The CDR3 runs 14 residues. V was pared by 4 bases and J by 5 bases, with 14 bases between.